These 2 T cell receptor beta chains were all obtained from the same sample, sequenced in a study of T cells in Graves' hyperthyroidism and ophthalmopathy. The investigators amplified TCR beta CDR3 regions from RNA transcripts. Carried out on the TCR CDR3, a first-round RT-PCR used the HTBI primer set. MiXCR, run by TCRdb on the multiplex PCR reads, gives a single entry per CDR3 protein. The table includes roughly 420,000 distinct CDR3 sequences, less than 20% detected once. The sequenced material came from blood. The receptors derive from a woman aged 18-30 years with Graves' hyperthyroidism.

This rearrangement joins TRBV24-1 to TRBJ2-5, with 8 bases that match TRBD1. The CDR3 has 15 residues. Losses at the gene ends were 4 bases for V and 1 base for J; bases not matched to a gene: 4. From germline, CDR1 is KGHDR and CDR2 SFDVKD. CDR3 in DNA: TGTGCCACCAGTGACCGCGACAGGGGCCAAGAGACCCAGTACTTC. It specifies CATSDRDRGQETQYF.

This clonotype has more than one count but fewer than ten. The junction differs from germline at one of its ends, possibly a read error. The CDR3 sequence is CGAGTLTSSGSYNEQFF. CDR3 nucleotides: TGCGGTGCTGGGACACTTACTAGTAGCGGCTCCTACAATGAGCAGTTCTTC. This chain connects TRBV20-1 to TRBJ2-1, with D perhaps being TRBD1 or TRBD2 (6 bases each). The CDR3 spans 17 residues. Germline CDR1 reads DFQATT; CDR2 reads SNEGSKA (reference sequence).